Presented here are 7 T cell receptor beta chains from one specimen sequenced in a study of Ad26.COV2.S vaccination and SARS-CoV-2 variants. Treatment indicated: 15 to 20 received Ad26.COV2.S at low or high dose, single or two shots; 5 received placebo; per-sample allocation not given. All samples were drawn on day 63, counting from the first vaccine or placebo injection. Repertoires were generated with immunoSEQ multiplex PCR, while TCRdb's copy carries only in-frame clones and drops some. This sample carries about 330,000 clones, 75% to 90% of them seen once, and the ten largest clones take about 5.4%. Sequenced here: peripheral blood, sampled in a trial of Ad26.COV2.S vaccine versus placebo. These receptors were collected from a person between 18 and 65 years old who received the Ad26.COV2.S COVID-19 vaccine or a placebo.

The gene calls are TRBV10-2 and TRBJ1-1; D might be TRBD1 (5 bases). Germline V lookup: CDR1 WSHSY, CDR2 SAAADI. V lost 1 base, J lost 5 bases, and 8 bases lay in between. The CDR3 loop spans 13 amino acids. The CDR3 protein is CASSEYEGTEAFF. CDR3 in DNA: TGCGCCAGCAGTGAGTATGAGGGGACTGAAGCTTTCTTT.

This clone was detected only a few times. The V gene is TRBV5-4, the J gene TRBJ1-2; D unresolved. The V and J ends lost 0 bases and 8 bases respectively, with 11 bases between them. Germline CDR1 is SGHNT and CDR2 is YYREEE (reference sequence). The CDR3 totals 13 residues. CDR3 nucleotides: TGTGCCAGCAGCTTGGCCTACCAAGGGGGCTACACCTTC. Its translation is CASSLAYQGGYTF.

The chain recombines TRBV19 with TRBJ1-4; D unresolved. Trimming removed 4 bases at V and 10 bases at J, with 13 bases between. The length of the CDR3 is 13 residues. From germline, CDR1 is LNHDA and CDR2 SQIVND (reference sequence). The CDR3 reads CASSTPPVGKLFF. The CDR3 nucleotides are TGTGCCAGTAGTACACCCCCCGTTGGAAAACTGTTTTTT.

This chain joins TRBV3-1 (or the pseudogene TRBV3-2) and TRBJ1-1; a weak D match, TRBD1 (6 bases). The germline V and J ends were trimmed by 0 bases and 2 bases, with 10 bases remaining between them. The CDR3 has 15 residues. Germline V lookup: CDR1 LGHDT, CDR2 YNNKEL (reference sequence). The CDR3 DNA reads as TGTGCCAGCAGCCAAGATGGGGGGCCTAACACTGAAGCTTTCTTT. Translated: CASSQDGGPNTEAFF.

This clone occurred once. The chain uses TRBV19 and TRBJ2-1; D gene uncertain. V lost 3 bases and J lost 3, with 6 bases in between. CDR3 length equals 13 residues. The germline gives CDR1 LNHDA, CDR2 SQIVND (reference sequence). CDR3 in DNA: TGTGCCAGTAGTATGCAGAACTACAATGAGCAGTTCTTC. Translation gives CASSMQNYNEQFF.

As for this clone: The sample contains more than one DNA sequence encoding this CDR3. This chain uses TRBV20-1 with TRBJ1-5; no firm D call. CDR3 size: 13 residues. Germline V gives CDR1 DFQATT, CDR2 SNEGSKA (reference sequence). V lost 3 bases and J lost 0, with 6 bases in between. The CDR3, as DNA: TGCAGTGCTAGTACCGATAGCAATCAGCCCCAGCATTTT. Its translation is CSASTDSNQPQHF.

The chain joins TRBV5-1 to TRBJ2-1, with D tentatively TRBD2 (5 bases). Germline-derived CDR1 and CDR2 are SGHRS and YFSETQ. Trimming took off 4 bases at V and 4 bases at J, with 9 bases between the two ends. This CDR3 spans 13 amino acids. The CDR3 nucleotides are TGCGCCAGCAGCGTCGGAGGTTACAATGAGCAGTTCTTC. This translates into CASSVGGYNEQFF. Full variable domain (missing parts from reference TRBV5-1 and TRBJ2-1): KAGVTQTPRYLIKTRGQQVTLSCSPISGHRSVSWYQQTPGQGLQFLFEYFSETQRNKGNFPGRFSGRQFSNSRSEMNVSTLELGDSALYLCASSVGGYNEQFFGPGTRLTVL.